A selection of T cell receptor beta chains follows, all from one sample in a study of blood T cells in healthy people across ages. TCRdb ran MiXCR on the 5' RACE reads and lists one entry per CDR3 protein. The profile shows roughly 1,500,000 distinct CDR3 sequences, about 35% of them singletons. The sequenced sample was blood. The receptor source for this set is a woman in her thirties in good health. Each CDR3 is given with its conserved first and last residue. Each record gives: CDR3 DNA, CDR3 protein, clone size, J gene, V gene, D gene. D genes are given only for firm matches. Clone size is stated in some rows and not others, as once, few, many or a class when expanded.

TGTGCCAGCAGCTTAGTAAGCGGGGCTAGCTCCTACGAGCAGTACTTC CASSLVSGASSYEQYF - TRBJ2-7 TRBV7-9 TRBD2
TGTGCCAGCAGCCCACCGGGACAGGGTGATGAGCAGTTCTTC CASSPPGQGDEQFF - TRBJ2-1 TRBV13 TRBD1
TGTGCCAGCTCACCAGTGCCGGGTGCGACAGGTTATCGGGAAAAACTGTTTTTT CASSPVPGATGYREKLFF once TRBJ1-4 TRBV18 -
TGTGCCAGCCGTGGGACCCGCTCTGGAAACACCATATATTTT CASRGTRSGNTIYF - TRBJ1-3 TRBV6-1 -
TGCAGTGCTCAACGAGACCCTCGGGGTGGGGGAAACTATGGCTACACCTTC CSAQRDPRGGGNYGYTF - TRBJ1-2 TRBV20-1 -
TGTGCCAGCAGCGATGGTGGGGATATAGAAGCTTTCTTT CASSDGGDIEAFF few TRBJ1-1 TRBV9 -
TGTGCCAGCTCACCAATGGCAGGGCCGAGGGTCCCCGTTGAGGAGCAGTACTTC CASSPMAGPRVPVEEQYF - TRBJ2-7 TRBV18 -
TGTGCCAGCAGCTTAAGGCTAGTCGACACCGGGGAGCTGTTTTTT CASSLRLVDTGELFF - TRBJ2-2 TRBV5-5 -
TGTGCCAGCAGTGCCCCCTCCCCGAACTCGCAGTACTTC CASSAPSPNSQYF - TRBJ2-7 TRBV28 -
TGCGCCAGCAGCTTAAACCGGGACAGCAATCAGCTCCAGCATTTT CASSLNRDSNQLQHF - TRBJ1-5 TRBV4-1 TRBD1
TGCGCCAGCAGTGGGCAGGGGAACGGGGAGCTGTTTTTT CASSGQGNGELFF few TRBJ2-2 TRBV10-1 -
TGTGCCAGCTCACCCCCGGGGGGGTTTAGTGTGGAGCAGTACTTC CASSPPGGFSVEQYF few TRBJ2-5 TRBV18 TRBD2
TGTGCCAGCAGTTCCGACCGAGGCCGACCTAATGAGCAGTTCTTC CASSSDRGRPNEQFF - TRBJ2-1 TRBV6-2/TRBV6-3 -
TGTGCCAGCAGTTTCCCCTCGATGGGGACAGATACGCAGTATTTT CASSFPSMGTDTQYF few TRBJ2-3 TRBV27 -
TGTGCCACCAGCAGCTCTGGGGGGCTTAATGAGCAGTTCTTC CATSSSGGLNEQFF few TRBJ2-1 TRBV15 -
TGTGCCTGCTACAGGGGGACCCAAGAGACCCAGTACTTC CACYRGTQETQYF - TRBJ2-5 TRBV30 TRBD1
TGTGCCAGCAGTTCTTCCGGGACCCCCTGGAGTGAGCAGTACTTC CASSSSGTPWSEQYF - TRBJ2-5 TRBV28 -
TGTGCCAGCAGTTTCCTCGTAGGGACCTACAATGAGCAGTTCTTC CASSFLVGTYNEQFF - TRBJ2-1 TRBV7-2 -
TGTGCCATCAGTGAAGGGCCCGGGGGTCCGCAGTTCTTC CAISEGPGGPQFF few TRBJ2-1 TRBV10-3 -
TGCGCCAGCAGCCACCTAGCGGAAAGCACAGATACGCAGTATTTT CASSHLAESTDTQYF - TRBJ2-3 TRBV4-1 TRBD2
TGCAGTGCTACCGAACTAGCGGGCCTCACAGATACGCAGTATTTT CSATELAGLTDTQYF - TRBJ2-3 TRBV20-1 TRBD2
TGTGCCAGCAGTTTCCAGACGGGAGCGACCTATGGCTACACCTTC CASSFQTGATYGYTF few TRBJ1-2 TRBV6-5 -
TGTGCCAGCAGTGAGAGTCAGTTTTCCTACGAGCAGTACTTC CASSESQFSYEQYF - TRBJ2-7 TRBV2 -